The clone carrying this T cell receptor beta chain was detected once. This sample is drawn from a study of blood T cell repertoires in COVID-19. Study information: Samples taken during acute and convalescent COVID-19 were collected in the United States, Italy and Spain.

Assay used: immunoSEQ multiplex PCR; TCRdb lists only in-frame clones, some missing. The sample has about 63,000 clones, 70% to 90% seen once. After removal of 6 bases from V and 14 bases from J, the junction contained 9 bases not matched to a gene. Germline values: CDR1 SQVTM, CDR2 ANQGSEA. The CDR3 has 13 residues. This sequence joins TRBV29-1 and TRBJ2-1, with 14 nucleotides matching TRBD2. The TCR was taken from a man in his 60s with COVID-19, enrolled during active disease. The sample taken for sequencing was peripheral blood. The DNA of the CDR3 is TGCAGCGTCACACCGACTAGCGGGGGGGCTAAGTTCTTC. Translation: CSVTPTSGGAKFF.